These T cell receptor beta chains were read from a single sample in a study of human T cells and chemical hapten exposure. TCRdb analysed the RACE reads with MiXCR anew, one entry per CDR3 protein. The sample has tens of thousands of distinct CDR3 sequences, roughly a tenth seen once; the top ten hold about 8.9%. Sample: whole blood, taken in connection with sensitization to the hapten diphenylcyclopropenone (DPC). These receptors originate from a man aged 40-50 years with alopecia areata. Some clones in this sample may be carry-over from other donors' samples. Both conserved end residues are part of each CDR3. Each record gives: clone size, V gene, D gene, J gene, CDR3 protein. D genes are given only for firm matches. Only part of the rows carry a size: once, few, many, or a class if the clone is expanded.

size: NA
V: TRBV15
D: NA
J: TRBJ2-2
CDR3: CATSRGDTNTGELFF

size: few
V: TRBV12-3/TRBV12-4
D: TRBD1
J: TRBJ1-2
CDR3: CASSLRGGQKDYGYTF

size: many
V: TRBV27
D: TRBD1
J: TRBJ1-2
CDR3: CASSSSGTGGRGYTF

size: few
V: TRBV24-1
D: NA
J: TRBJ1-2
CDR3: CATSTLRRRRSFLGNYGYTF

size: NA
V: TRBV28
D: NA
J: TRBJ2-2
CDR3: CASSIPSNTGELFF

size: many
V: TRBV12-3/TRBV12-4
D: NA
J: TRBJ1-2
CDR3: CASSSALDRSLYGYTF

size: few
V: TRBV7-8
D: TRBD1
J: TRBJ1-5
CDR3: CASSLVGTGGNSNQPQHF

size: many
V: TRBV21-1
D: NA
J: TRBJ1-4
CDR3: CASSIQGSGKEKLFF

size: few
V: TRBV18
D: NA
J: TRBJ1-6
CDR3: CASSPISGDNSPLHF

size: NA
V: TRBV5-1
D: NA
J: TRBJ1-5
CDR3: CASSRSPDQPQHF

size: NA
V: TRBV28
D: TRBD2
J: TRBJ2-1
CDR3: CASSLGGTSGIEQFF

size: NA
V: TRBV14
D: TRBD2
J: TRBJ2-3
CDR3: CASSHGLASTDTQYF

size: few
V: TRBV3-1
D: NA
J: TRBJ2-5
CDR3: CASSQDLKVHLTQETQYF

size: many
V: TRBV28
D: NA
J: TRBJ1-1
CDR3: CASRDTGFHTEAFF

size: few
V: TRBV5-5
D: NA
J: TRBJ1-2
CDR3: CASSLGGEYGYTF

size: many
V: TRBV5-1
D: NA
J: TRBJ2-3
CDR3: CASSLQSGGYQDTQYF

size: many
V: TRBV5-1
D: TRBD2
J: TRBJ2-2
CDR3: CASGTTNTGELFF

size: NA
V: TRBV10-3
D: NA
J: TRBJ2-4
CDR3: CAIRTTVTLPNIQYF

size: NA
V: TRBV15
D: TRBD1
J: TRBJ1-1
CDR3: CATSRRTGSEAFF

size: many
V: TRBV12-3/TRBV12-4
D: NA
J: TRBJ2-1
CDR3: CASTLGGAGGMHEQFF

size: few
V: TRBV9
D: NA
J: TRBJ2-7
CDR3: CASSSGSREQYF

size: many
V: TRBV7-9
D: NA
J: TRBJ1-1
CDR3: CARTGITEAFF

size: many
V: TRBV9
D: NA
J: TRBJ1-1
CDR3: CASSALARENTEAFF

size: few
V: TRBV11-2
D: NA
J: TRBJ2-4
CDR3: CASTPFGGAKNIQYF

size: few
V: TRBV12-3/TRBV12-4
D: TRBD2
J: TRBJ2-3
CDR3: CASSFGGSLDTQYF

size: many
V: TRBV12-3/TRBV12-4
D: NA
J: TRBJ2-7
CDR3: CASSLKYEQYF

size: NA
V: TRBV20-1
D: NA
J: TRBJ2-1
CDR3: CSASPGGFYNEQFF

size: many
V: TRBV4-3
D: NA
J: TRBJ2-6
CDR3: CASSQDVSLSGANVLTF

size: few
V: TRBV5-4
D: NA
J: TRBJ2-7
CDR3: CASSVSSGVEQYF